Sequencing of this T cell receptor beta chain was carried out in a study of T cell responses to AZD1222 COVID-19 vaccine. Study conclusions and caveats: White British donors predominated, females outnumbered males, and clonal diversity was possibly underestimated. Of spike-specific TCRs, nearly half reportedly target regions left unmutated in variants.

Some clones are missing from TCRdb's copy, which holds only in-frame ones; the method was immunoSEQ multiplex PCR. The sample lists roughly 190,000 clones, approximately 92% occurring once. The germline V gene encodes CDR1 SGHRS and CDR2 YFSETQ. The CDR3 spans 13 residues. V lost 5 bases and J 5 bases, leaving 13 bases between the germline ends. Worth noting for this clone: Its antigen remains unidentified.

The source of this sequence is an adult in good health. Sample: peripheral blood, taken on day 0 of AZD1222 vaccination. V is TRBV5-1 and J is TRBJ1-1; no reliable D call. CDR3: CASREGRGTEAFF. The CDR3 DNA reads TGCGCCAGCAGAGAGGGAAGAGGGACTGAAGCTTTCTTT. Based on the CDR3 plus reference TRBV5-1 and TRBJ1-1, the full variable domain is KAGVTQTPRYLIKTRGQQVTLSCSPISGHRSVSWYQQTPGQGLQFLFEYFSETQRNKGNFPGRFSGRQFSNSRSEMNVSTLELGDSALYLCASREGRGTEAFFGQGTRLTVV.